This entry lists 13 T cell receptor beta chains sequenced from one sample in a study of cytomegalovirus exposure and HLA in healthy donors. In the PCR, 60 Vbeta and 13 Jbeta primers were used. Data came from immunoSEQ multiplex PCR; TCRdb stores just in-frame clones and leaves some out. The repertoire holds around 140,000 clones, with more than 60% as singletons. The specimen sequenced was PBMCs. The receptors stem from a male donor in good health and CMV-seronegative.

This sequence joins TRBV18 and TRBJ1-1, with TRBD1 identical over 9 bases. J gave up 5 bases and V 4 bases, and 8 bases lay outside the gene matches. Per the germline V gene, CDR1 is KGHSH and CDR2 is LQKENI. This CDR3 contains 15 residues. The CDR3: CASSLTGGDVTEAFF. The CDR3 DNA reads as TGTGCCAGCTCACTAACAGGGGGCGATGTGACTGAAGCTTTCTTT.

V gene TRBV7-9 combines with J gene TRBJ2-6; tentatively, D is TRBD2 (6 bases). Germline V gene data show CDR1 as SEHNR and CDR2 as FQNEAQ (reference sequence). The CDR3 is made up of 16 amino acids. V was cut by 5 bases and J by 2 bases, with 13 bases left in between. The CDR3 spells CASSLARGAGANVLTF. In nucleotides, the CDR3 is TGTGCCAGCAGCCTCGCGCGGGGAGCTGGGGCCAACGTCCTGACTTTC.

In DNA, the CDR3 is TGTGCCAGCAGCTTAGGCCTCGGACAGAGCTCCTACAATGAGCAGTTCTTC. Translating it yields CASSLGLGQSSYNEQFF. The chain is built from TRBV13 and TRBJ2-1, with D possibly matching TRBD1 (6 bases). The CDR3 covers 17 residues. V lost 0 bases, J lost 0 bases, and 12 bases lay in between. Looked up from germline, CDR1 is PRHDT and CDR2 is FYEKMQ (reference sequence).

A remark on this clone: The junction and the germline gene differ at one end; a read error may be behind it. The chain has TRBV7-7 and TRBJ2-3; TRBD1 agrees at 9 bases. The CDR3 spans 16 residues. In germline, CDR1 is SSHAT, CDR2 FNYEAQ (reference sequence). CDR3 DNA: TGTGCTAGCAGCGCAAGGACAGGGGAAAAGCCAGATACGCAGTATTTT. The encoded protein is CASSARTGEKPDTQYF.

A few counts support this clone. Here the CDR3 DNA reads TGTGCCAGCTCACCGGGCTCATCCGGGGGAGTCCAAGAGACCCAGTACTTC. The encoded protein is CASSPGSSGGVQETQYF. The chain recombines TRBV18 with TRBJ2-5, with D perhaps matching TRBD2 (6 bases). This CDR3 has 17 residues. Deletions cut 3 bases from V and 1 base from J, with 18 bases between. Germline V CDR1 and CDR2: KGHSH, LQKENI.

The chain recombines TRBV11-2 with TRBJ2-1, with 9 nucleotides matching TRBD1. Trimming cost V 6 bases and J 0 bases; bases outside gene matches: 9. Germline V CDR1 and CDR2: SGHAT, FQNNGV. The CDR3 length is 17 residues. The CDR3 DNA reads TGTGCCAGCAGAAGACAGGGGGACAGTAGCTCCTACAATGAGCAGTTCTTC. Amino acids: CASRRQGDSSSYNEQFF.

The CDR3 is CASSRTEGLLGDTEAFF. In nucleotides, the CDR3 is TGTGCCAGCTCACGGACGGAGGGGCTATTAGGAGACACTGAAGCTTTCTTT. The rearrangement joins TRBV18 to TRBJ1-1; maybe TRBD1 (5 bases). V lost 4 bases to trimming and J lost 3 bases, with 21 bases between them. This CDR3 is 17 amino acids long. Looked up from germline, CDR1 is KGHSH and CDR2 is LQKENI.

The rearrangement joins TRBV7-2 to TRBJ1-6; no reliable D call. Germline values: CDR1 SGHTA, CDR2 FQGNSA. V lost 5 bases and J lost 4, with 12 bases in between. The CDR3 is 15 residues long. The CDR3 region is CASSLGPGYNSPLHF. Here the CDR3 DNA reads TGTGCCAGCAGCCTAGGGCCGGGATATAATTCACCCCTCCACTTT.

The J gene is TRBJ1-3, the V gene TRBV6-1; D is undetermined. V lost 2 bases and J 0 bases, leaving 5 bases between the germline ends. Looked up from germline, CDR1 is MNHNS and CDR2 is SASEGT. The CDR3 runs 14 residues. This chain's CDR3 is CASSEQVSGNTIYF. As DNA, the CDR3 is TGTGCCAGCAGTGAACAGGTCTCTGGAAACACCATATATTTT.

The CDR3 nucleotides read TGTGCCAGCAGGGACCTTAATCGGGACACTGAAGCTTTCTTT. Translation gives CASRDLNRDTEAFF. This chain joins TRBV6-4 and TRBJ1-1, with D hard to call. The CDR3 is 14 amino acids. From germline, CDR1 is MRHNA and CDR2 SNTAGT. V dropped 6 bases and J dropped 3 bases, with 14 bases sitting between them.

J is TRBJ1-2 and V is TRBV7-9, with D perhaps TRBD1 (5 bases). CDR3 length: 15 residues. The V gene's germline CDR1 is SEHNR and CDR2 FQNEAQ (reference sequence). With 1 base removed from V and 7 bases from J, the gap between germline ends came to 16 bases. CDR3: CASSLERWGASGYTF. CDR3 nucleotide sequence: TGTGCCAGCAGCTTAGAACGGTGGGGCGCATCTGGCTACACCTTC.

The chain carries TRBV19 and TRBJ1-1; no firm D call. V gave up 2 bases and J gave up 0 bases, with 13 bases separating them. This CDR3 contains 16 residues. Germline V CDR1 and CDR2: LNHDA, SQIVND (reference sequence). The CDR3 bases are TGTGCCAGTAGTATACGAGGGAGGGTCGTGAACACTGAAGCTTTCTTT. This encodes CASSIRGRVVNTEAFF.

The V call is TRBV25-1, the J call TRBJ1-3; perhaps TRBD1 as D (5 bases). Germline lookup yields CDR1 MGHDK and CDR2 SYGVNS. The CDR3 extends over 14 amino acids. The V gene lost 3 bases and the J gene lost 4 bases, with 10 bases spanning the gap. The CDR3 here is CASSDPAGGNTIYF. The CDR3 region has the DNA TGTGCCAGCAGTGATCCGGCAGGGGGAAACACCATATATTTT.